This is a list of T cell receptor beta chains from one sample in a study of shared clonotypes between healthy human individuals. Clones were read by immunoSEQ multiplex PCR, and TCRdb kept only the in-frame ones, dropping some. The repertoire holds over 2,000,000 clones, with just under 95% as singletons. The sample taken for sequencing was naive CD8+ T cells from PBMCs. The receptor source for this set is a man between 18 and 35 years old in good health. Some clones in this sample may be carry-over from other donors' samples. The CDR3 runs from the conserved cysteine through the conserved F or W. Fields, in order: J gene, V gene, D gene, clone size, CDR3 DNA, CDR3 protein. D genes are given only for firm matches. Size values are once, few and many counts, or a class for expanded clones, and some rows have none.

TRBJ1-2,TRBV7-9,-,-,TGTGCCAGCACCCTGACAGTGAACTATGGCTACACCTTC,CASTLTVNYGYTF
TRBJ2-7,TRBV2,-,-,TGTGCCAGCAGAGTAGCGGTTACCTACGAGCAGTACTTC,CASRVAVTYEQYF
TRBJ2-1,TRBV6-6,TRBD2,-,TGTGCCAGCAGCCTAACCGGGACTAGCGGTTACAATGAGCAGTTCTTC,CASSLTGTSGYNEQFF
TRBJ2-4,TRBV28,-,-,TGTGCCAGCAGCCGAGATCTCCGGGCCAAAAACATTCAGTACTTC,CASSRDLRAKNIQYF
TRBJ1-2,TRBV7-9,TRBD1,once,TGTGCCAGCAGCTTAGATTTTCGGGACAGCAACTATGGCTACACCTTC,CASSLDFRDSNYGYTF
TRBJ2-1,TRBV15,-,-,TGTGCCACCAGCAGTACAGCTGGGATATACAATGAGCAGTTCTTC,CATSSTAGIYNEQFF
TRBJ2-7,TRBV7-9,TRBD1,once,TGTGCCAGCAGCTCTACACACCGGGACAGGATCTACGAGCAGTACTTC,CASSSTHRDRIYEQYF
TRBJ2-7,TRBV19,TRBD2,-,TGTGCCAGTAGTATGGGCGGGAGCGAGCAGTACTTC,CASSMGGSEQYF
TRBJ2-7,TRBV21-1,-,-,TGTGCCAGCAGCAAAGTAGGGCTAGCGGGACTTGGGCACGAGCAGTACTTC,CASSKVGLAGLGHEQYF
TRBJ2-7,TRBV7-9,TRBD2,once,TGTGCCAGCAGCTTAGGACTAGCGGGATTTTACGAGCAGTACTTC,CASSLGLAGFYEQYF
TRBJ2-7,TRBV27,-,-,TGTGCCAGCAGTTTATCTGGCGGCGGGGCCTACGAGCAGTACTTC,CASSLSGGGAYEQYF
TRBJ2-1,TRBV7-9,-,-,TGTGCCAGCAGCTCCCCAGACAAGTACAATGAGCAGTTCTTC,CASSSPDKYNEQFF
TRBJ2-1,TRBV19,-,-,TGTGCCAGTAGTATCGACAGGTCTGTAGGGATTGAGCAGTTCTTC,CASSIDRSVGIEQFF
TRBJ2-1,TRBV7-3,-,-,TGTGCCAGCAGCTTAACCCCCTCTACTAGGTATGAGCAGTTCTTC,CASSLTPSTRYEQFF
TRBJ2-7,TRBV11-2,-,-,TGTGCCAGCAGCTATTCCGGGACGACCTACGAGCAGTACTTC,CASSYSGTTYEQYF
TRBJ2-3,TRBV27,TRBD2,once,TGTGCCAGCCAAGAAGCGGGAGGGGCAGATACGCAGTATTTT,CASQEAGGADTQYF
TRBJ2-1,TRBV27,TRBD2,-,TGTGCCAGCAGTCTCTTGGCGGGAGGCCCTTACAATGAGCAGTTCTTC,CASSLLAGGPYNEQFF
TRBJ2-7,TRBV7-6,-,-,TGTGCCAGCAGCCTGGGCGGGCGCTCCCTCGGGGAGCAGTACTTC,CASSLGGRSLGEQYF